The clone carrying this T cell receptor (beta chain) was found a few times. Its antigen is currently unknown. This specimen belongs to a study of cytomegalovirus exposure and HLA in healthy donors. The wider study: Approximately 180 million T cells yielded 100 million or so unique TCR beta sequences, as an earlier analysis found. Findings of the study overall: Researchers catalogued 150 or so TCR beta chains as cytomegalovirus-associated. Most TCR sequences were rare, but some public TCRs occurred in many donors. Several of the most significant clusters were apparently associated with common viral pathogens in a later analysis.

V was clipped by 6 bases and J by 9 bases; unmatched bases: 7. The CDR3 has 13 amino acids. Per germline, CDR1 MRHNA and CDR2 SNTAGT. Amplification used 60 Vbeta primers and 13 Jbeta primers. The table came from immunoSEQ multiplex PCR; TCRdb's copy has only in-frame clones and leaves some out. This repertoire shows some 110,000 clones, 70% to 80% found once; its top ten account for about 4.5%. Sequenced material: PBMCs. This clonotype was obtained from a man aged 25 to 40 in good health and CMV-seropositive. This chain links TRBV6-4 with TRBJ2-1; 8 positions agree with TRBD1. The CDR3 region has the DNA TGTGCCAGCAGCCGACAGGGGAAGTCTGAGCAGTTCTTC. Translating gives CASSRQGKSEQFF.